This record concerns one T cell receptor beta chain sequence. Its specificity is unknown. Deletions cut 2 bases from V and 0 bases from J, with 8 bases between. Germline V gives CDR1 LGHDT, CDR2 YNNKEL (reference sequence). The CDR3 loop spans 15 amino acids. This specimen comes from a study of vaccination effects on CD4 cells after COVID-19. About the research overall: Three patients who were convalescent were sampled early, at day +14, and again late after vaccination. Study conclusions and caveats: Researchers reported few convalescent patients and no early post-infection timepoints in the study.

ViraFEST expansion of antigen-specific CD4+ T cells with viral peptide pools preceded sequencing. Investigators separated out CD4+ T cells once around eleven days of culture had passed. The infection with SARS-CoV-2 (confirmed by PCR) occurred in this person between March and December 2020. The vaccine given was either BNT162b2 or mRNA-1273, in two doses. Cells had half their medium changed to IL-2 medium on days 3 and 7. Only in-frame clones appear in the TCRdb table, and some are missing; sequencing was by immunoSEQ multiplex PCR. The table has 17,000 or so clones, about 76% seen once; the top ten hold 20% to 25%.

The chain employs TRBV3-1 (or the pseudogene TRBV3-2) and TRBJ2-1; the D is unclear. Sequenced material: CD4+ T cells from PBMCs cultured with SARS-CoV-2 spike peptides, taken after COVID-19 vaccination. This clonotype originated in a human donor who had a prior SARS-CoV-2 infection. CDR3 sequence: CASSQFTGSYNEQFF. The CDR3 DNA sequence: TGTGCCAGCAGCCAATTTACCGGCTCCTACAATGAGCAGTTCTTC.